Included here is one TCR beta chain sequence, with context. Only in-frame clones appear in the TCRdb table, and some are missing; sequencing was by immunoSEQ multiplex PCR. The sample includes under 200,000 clones, under 85% of them seen just once. The sample is drawn from a study of blood T cell repertoires in COVID-19. V was clipped by 7 bases and J by 3 bases; unmatched bases: 6. The CDR3 extends over 14 amino acids. Germline CDR1 MNHEY, CDR2 SVGAGI. The source of this sequence is a woman aged 80 or over with acute or convalescent COVID-19. The rearrangement links TRBV6-5 to TRBJ2-7, with 10 bases matching TRBD2. The material sequenced was peripheral blood. The CDR3 DNA reads TGTGCCAGCACCTCCGGGACTAGCGACTACGAGCAGTACTTC. Amino acid sequence: CASTSGTSDYEQYF.